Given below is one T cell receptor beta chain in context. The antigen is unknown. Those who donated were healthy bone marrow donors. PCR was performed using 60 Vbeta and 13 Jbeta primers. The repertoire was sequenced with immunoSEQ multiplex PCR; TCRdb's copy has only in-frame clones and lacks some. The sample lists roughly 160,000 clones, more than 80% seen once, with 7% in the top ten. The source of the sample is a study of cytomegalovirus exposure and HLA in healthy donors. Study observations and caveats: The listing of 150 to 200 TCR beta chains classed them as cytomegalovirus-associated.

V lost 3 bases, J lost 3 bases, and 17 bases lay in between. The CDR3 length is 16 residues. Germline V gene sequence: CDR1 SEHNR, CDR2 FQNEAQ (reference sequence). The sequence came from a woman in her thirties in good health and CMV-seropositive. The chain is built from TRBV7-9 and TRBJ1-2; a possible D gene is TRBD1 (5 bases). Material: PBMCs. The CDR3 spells CASSFWGGGRDYGYTF. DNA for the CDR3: TGTGCCAGCAGCTTCTGGGGGGGAGGTCGAGACTATGGCTACACCTTC. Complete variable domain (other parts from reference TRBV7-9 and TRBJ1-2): DTGVSQNPRHKITKRGQNVTFRCDPISEHNRLYWYRQTLGQGPEFLTYFQNEAQLEKSRLLSDRFSAERPKGSFSTLEIQRTEQGDSAMYLCASSFWGGGRDYGYTFGSGTRLTVV.